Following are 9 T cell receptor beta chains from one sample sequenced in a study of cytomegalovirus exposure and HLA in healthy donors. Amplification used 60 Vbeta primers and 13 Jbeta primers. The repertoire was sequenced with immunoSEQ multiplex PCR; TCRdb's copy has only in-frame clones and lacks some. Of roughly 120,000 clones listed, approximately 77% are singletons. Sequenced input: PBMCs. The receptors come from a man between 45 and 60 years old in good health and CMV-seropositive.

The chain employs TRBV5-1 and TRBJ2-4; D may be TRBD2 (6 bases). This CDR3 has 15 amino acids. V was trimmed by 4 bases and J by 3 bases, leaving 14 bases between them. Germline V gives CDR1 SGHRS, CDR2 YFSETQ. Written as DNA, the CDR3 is TGCGCCAGCAGCCCGGGAGAGGTGGGCAAAAACATTCAGTACTTC. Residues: CASSPGEVGKNIQYF.

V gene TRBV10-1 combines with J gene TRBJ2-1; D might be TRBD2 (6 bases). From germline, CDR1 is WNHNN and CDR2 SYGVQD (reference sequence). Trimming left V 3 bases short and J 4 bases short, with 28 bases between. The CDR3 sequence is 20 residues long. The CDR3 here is CASSDVALRGPKKMYNEQFF. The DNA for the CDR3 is TGCGCCAGCAGTGATGTGGCGTTGCGGGGACCCAAAAAGATGTACAATGAGCAGTTCTTC.

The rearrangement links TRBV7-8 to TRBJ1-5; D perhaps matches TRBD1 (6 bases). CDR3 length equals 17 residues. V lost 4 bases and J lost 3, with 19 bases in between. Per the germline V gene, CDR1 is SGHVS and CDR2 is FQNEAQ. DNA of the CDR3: TGTGCCAGCAGCTCATCCAGGGGACAACGGTCCAATCAGCCCCAGCATTTT. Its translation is CASSSSRGQRSNQPQHF. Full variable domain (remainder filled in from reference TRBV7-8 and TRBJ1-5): GAGVSQSPRYKVAKRGQDVALRCDPISGHVSLFWYQQALGQGPEFLTYFQNEAQLDKSGLPSDRFFAERPEGSVSTLKIQRTQQEDSAVYLCASSSSRGQRSNQPQHFGDGTRLSIL.

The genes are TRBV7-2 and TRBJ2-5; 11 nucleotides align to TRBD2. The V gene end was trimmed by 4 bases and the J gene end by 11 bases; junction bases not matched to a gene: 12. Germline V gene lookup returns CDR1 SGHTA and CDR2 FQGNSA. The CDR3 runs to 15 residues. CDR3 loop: CASSSLAGGLPEQYF. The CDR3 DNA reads TGTGCCAGCAGCTCCCTAGCGGGAGGCCTTCCGGAGCAGTACTTC. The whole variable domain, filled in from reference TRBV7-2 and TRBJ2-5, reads GAGVSQSPSNKVTEKGKDVELRCDPISGHTALYWYRQSLGQGLEFLIYFQGNSAPDKSGLPSDRFSAERTGGSVSTLTIQRTQQEDSAVYLCASSSLAGGLPEQYFGPGTRLLVL.

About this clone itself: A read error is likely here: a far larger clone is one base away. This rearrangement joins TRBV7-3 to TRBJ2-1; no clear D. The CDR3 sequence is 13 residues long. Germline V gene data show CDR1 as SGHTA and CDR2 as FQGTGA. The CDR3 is CAGSLNLYNEQFF. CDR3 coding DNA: TGTGCCGGCAGCTTAAATTTATACAATGAGCAGTTCTTC.

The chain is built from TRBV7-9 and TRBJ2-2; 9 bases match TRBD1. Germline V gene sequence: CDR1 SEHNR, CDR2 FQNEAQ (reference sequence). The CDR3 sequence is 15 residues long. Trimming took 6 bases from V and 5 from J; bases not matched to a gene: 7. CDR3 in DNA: TGTGCCAGCAGACGTCGGACAGGGGTAACCGGGGAGCTGTTTTTT. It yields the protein CASRRRTGVTGELFF.

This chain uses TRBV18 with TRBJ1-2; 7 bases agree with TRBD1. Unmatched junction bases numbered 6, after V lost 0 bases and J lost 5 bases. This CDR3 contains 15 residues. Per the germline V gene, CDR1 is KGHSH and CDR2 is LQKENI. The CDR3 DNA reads TGTGCCAGCTCACCACCGCAAACAGGGGCGTATGGCTACACCTTC. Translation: CASSPPQTGAYGYTF.

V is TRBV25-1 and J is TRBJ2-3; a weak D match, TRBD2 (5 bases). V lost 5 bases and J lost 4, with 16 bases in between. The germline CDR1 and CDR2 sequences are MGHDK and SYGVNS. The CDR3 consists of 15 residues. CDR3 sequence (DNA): TGTGCCAGCAGTATCGACGGGGTATTGGCAGATACGCAGTATTTT. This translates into CASSIDGVLADTQYF.

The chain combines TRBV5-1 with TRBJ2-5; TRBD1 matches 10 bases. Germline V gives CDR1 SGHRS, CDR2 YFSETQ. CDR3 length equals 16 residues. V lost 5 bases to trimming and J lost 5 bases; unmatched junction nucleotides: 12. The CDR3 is CASSPRTGGLSETQYF. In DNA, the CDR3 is TGCGCCAGCAGTCCCCGGACAGGGGGACTAAGTGAGACCCAGTACTTC.